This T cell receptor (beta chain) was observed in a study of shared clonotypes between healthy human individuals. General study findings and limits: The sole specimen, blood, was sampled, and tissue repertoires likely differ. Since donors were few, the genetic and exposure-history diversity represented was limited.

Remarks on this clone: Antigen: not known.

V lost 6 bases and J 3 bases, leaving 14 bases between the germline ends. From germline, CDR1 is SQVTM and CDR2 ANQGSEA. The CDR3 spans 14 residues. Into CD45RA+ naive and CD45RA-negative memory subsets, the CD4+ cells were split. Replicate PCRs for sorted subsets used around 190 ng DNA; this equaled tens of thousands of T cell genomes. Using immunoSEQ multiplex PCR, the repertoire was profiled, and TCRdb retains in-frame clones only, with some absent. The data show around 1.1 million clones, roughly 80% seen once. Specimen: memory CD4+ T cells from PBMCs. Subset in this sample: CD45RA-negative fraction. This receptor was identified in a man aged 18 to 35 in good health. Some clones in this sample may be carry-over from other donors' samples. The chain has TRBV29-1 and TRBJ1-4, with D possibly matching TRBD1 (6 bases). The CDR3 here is CSVLQGLANEKLFF. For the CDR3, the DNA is TGCAGCGTCCTACAGGGATTAGCTAATGAAAAACTGTTTTTT. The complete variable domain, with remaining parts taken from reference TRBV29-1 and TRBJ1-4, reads SAVISQKPSRDICQRGTSLTIQCQVDSQVTMMFWYRQQPGQSLTLIATANQGSEATYESGFVIDKFPISRPNLTFSTLTVSNMSPEDSSIYLCSVLQGLANEKLFFGSGTQLSVL.